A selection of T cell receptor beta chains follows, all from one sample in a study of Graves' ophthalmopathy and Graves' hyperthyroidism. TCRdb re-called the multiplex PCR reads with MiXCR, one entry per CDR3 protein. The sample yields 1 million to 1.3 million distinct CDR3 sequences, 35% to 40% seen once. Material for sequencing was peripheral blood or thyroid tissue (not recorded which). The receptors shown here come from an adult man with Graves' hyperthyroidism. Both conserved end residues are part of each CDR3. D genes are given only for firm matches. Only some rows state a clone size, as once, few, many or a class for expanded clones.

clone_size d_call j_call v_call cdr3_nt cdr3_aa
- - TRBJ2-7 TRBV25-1 TGTGCCAGCGTTGACTTGTTCGAGCGGTGCTCCTACGAGCAGTACTTC CASVDLFERCSYEQYF
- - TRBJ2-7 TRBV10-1 TGCGCCAGCGTTGGGCGTCGCGACGAGCAGTACTTC CASVGRRDEQYF
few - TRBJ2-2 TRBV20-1 TGCAGTGCTAGAGATCATGGTAGCGGTGACACCGGGGAGCTGTTTTTT CSARDHGSGDTGELFF
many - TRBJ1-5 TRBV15 TGTGCCACCAGCAGAGATAAAGGACTTAATCAGCCCCAGCATTTT CATSRDKGLNQPQHF
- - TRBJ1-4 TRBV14 TGTGCCAGCAGCCAAGAAGGGGTTAGGGAAAAACTGTTTTTT CASSQEGVREKLFF
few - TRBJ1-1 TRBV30 TGTGCCTGGAGTGTTCAGAAGGCTGAAGCTTTCTTT CAWSVQKAEAFF
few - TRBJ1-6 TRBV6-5 TGTGCCAGCAGTTACTCGAATAGGGCAGGGCGCAACTCCTATAATTCACCCCTCCACTTT CASSYSNRAGRNSYNSPLHF
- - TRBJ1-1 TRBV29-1 TGCAGCTTCTCTAGGGGTTGGACTGAAGCTTTCTTT CSFSRGWTEAFF
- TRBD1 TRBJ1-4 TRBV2 TGTGCCAGCAGCCCAGACAGGGGACCCGAAAAACTGTTTTTT CASSPDRGPEKLFF
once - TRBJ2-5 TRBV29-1 TGCAGCGGGACCGGGACAAAGGAGACCCAGTACTTC CSGTGTKETQYF
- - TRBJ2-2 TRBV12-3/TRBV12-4 TGTGCCAGCAGTCGTAGAGAGAACACCGGGGAGCTGTTTTTT CASSRRENTGELFF
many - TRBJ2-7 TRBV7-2 TGTGCCAGCAGCTCATGGGGGCGACAGACCTCCTACGAGCAGTACTTC CASSSWGRQTSYEQYF
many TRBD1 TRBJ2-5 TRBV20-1 TGCAGTGCTATCGGGACAGCGAGTTTGATCCAAGAGACCCAGTACTTC CSAIGTASLIQETQYF
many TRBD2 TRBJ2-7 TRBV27 TGTGCCAGCAGTCCGGGCAGCGGGGGAACCTACGAGCAGTACTTC CASSPGSGGTYEQYF
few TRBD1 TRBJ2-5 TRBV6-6 TGTGCCAGCAGAAAGGGACAGAATAAAGAGACCCAGTACTTC CASRKGQNKETQYF
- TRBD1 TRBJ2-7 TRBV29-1 TGCAGCGTTACAACCGGGACAGGGCGCGAGCAGTACTTC CSVTTGTGREQYF
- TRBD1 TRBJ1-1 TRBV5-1 TGCGCCAGCAGCCTAGGACAGGGGGCCTTGAAAGCTTTCTTT CASSLGQGALKAFF
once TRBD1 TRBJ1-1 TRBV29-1 TGTGCCGAATCGGGACAGGGGAACACTGAAGCTTTCTTT CAESGQGNTEAFF
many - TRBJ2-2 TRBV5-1 TGCGCCAGCAGCTTGGGAGCGGCGAACACCGGGGAGCTGTTTTTT CASSLGAANTGELFF
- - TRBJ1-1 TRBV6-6 TGTGCCAGCAGTCTCCTGAGCCGGGGGGCCACTGAAGCTTTCTTT CASSLLSRGATEAFF
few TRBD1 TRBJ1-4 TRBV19 TGTGCCAGTAGTCCCCCCAGGGGGGCTAATGAAAAACTGTTTTTT CASSPPRGANEKLFF
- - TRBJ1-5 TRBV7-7 TGTGCCAGCAGTACCGATGCGAGGCCGGAGCGGTCCCAGCATTTT CASSTDARPERSQHF
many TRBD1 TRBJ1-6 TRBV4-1 TGCGCCAGCAGCCCACAAGACAGGGGTGATTCACCCCTCCACTTT CASSPQDRGDSPLHF
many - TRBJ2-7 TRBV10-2 TGTGCCAGCAGCTCACAGCCCTACGAGCAGTACTTC CASSSQPYEQYF
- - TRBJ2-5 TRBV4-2 TGTGCCAGCAGCCAAGATCCAGGGGTAGGCCAAGAGACCCAGTACTTC CASSQDPGVGQETQYF
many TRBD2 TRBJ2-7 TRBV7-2 TGTGCCAGCAGCTCGCGTCGCGGGGGAACATCCTACGAGCAGTACTTC CASSSRRGGTSYEQYF
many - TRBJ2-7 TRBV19 TGTGCCAGTAGTAGACAGGTCCGGGACGAGCAGTACTTC CASSRQVRDEQYF
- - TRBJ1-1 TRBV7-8 TGTGCCAGCAGCTCCGCGACAGAGTTGAACACTGAAGCTTTCTTT CASSSATELNTEAFF